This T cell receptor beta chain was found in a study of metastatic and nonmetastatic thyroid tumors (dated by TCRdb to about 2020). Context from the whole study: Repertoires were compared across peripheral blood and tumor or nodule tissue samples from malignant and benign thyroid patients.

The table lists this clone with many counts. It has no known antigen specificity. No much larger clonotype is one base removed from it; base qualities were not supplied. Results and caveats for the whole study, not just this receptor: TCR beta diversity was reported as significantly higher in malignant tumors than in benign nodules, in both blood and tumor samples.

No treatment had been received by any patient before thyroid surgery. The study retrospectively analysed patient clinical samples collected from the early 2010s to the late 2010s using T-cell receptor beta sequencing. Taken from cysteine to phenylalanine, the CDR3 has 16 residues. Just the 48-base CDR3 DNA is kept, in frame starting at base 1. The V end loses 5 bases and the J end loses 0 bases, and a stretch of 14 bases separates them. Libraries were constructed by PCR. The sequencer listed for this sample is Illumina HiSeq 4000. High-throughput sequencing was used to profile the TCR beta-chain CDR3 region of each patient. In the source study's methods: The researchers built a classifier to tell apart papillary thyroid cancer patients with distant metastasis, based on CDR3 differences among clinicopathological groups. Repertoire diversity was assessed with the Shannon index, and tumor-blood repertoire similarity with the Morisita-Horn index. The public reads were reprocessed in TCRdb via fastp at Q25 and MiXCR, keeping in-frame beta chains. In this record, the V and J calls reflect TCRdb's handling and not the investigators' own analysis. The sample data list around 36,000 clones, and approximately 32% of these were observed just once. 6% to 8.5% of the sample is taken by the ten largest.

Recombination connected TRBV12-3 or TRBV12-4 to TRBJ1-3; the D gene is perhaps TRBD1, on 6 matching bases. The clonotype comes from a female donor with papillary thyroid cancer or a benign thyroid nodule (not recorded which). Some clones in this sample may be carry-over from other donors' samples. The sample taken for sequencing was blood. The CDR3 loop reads CASSPPGQLSGNTIYF. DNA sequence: TGTGCCAGCAGTCCGCCGGGACAACTCTCTGGAAACACCATATATTTT.